A selection of T cell receptor beta chains follows, all from one sample in a study of shared clonotypes between healthy human individuals. Sequenced by immunoSEQ multiplex PCR; TCRdb stores in-frame clones only, minus some. The sample lists millions of clones, roughly 94% seen once, with roughly 0.13% in the top ten. Sequences were obtained from naive CD4+ T cells sorted from blood. The receptors were gathered from a man aged 18 to 35 in good health. Each CDR3 is given with its conserved first and last residue. Fields, in order: D gene, J gene, V gene, clone size, CDR3 protein, CDR3 DNA. A D gene is named only where the DNA matches it firmly. Clone size appears in some rows only: once, few, many, or a class for an expanded clone.

NA,TRBJ2-1,TRBV5-1,NA,CASSLSALSSYNEQFF,TGCGCCAGCAGCTTGAGTGCGTTGAGCTCCTACAATGAGCAGTTCTTC
NA,TRBJ1-3,TRBV6-1,NA,CASSEFTLGSGNTIYF,TGTGCCAGCAGTGAATTTACCCTAGGCTCTGGAAACACCATATATTTT
NA,TRBJ1-6,TRBV5-1,NA,CASSLDQGSGSPLHF,TGCGCCAGCAGCTTGGACCAGGGGTCAGGTTCACCCCTCCACTTT
NA,TRBJ1-6,TRBV1,NA,CTSSRQGFNSPLHF,TGCACCAGCAGCCGACAGGGGTTTAATTCACCCCTCCACTTT
TRBD1,TRBJ2-5,TRBV19,NA,CASGTGYQETQYF,TGTGCCAGCGGGACAGGGTACCAAGAGACCCAGTACTTC
TRBD1,TRBJ2-3,TRBV7-9,NA,CASSLTVAGGPSTDTQYF,TGTGCCAGCAGCTTAACGGTTGCAGGGGGCCCTAGCACAGATACGCAGTATTTT
NA,TRBJ2-1,TRBV25-1,NA,CASSYYNEQFF,TGTGCCAGCTCCTACTACAATGAGCAGTTCTTC
NA,TRBJ1-2,TRBV29-1,NA,CSVEDRNGYTF,TGCAGCGTCGAAGACAGAAATGGCTACACCTTC
NA,TRBJ1-4,TRBV30,NA,CAWSAGLVDEKLFF,TGTGCCTGGAGCGCGGGGCTGGTGGACGAAAAACTGTTTTTT
NA,TRBJ2-2,TRBV5-4,NA,CASSLVSVSNTGELFF,TGTGCCAGCAGCTTGGTTTCCGTATCGAACACCGGGGAGCTGTTTTTT
NA,TRBJ1-6,TRBV6-6,NA,CASSYSGELHF,TGTGCCAGCAGTTACTCGGGGGAGCTCCACTTT
NA,TRBJ1-5,TRBV30,NA,CAWERTGSNQPQHF,TGTGCCTGGGAAAGAACAGGGAGCAATCAGCCCCAGCATTTT
TRBD2,TRBJ2-1,TRBV27,NA,CASSSPASGRGGEQFF,TGTGCCAGCAGTTCCCCGGCTAGCGGGAGGGGGGGTGAGCAGTTCTTC
NA,TRBJ1-1,TRBV2,NA,CASSEARGNTEAFF,TGTGCCAGCAGTGAAGCGCGGGGGAACACTGAAGCTTTCTTT
NA,TRBJ1-3,TRBV18,once,CASSPDGNSGNTIYF,TGTGCCAGCTCACCGGACGGCAACTCTGGAAACACCATATATTTT
NA,TRBJ1-1,TRBV5-1,NA,CASSPGPNTEAFF,TGCGCCAGCAGCCCAGGGCCGAACACTGAAGCTTTCTTT
NA,TRBJ2-5,TRBV11-2,NA,CASSPTLETQYF,TGTGCCAGCAGCCCCACATTGGAGACCCAGTACTTC
NA,TRBJ1-6,TRBV11-2,NA,CASSPGDKGNSPLHF,TGTGCCAGCAGCCCCGGGGACAAGGGTAATTCACCCCTCCACTTT
NA,TRBJ1-4,TRBV4-1,NA,CASSQGGGGTNEKLFF,TGCGCCAGCAGCCAAGGAGGAGGGGGAACTAATGAAAAACTGTTTTTT
TRBD2,TRBJ2-7,TRBV13,NA,CASSLLRGVEEQYF,TGTGCCAGCAGCTTACTTCGGGGGGTCGAAGAGCAGTACTTC
NA,TRBJ1-2,TRBV5-1,NA,CASSTESMTGIYGYTF,TGCGCCAGCAGCACTGAATCTATGACAGGTATCTATGGCTACACCTTC
NA,TRBJ1-6,TRBV5-6,once,CASSLTLNSPLHF,TGTGCCAGCAGCTTGACTCTAAATTCACCCCTCCACTTT
NA,TRBJ2-1,TRBV4-3,NA,CASSRQGEGDEQFF,TGCGCCAGCAGCCGGCAGGGGGAGGGAGATGAGCAGTTCTTC
TRBD1,TRBJ2-7,TRBV6-5,NA,CASSYRDRGLWEQYF,TGTGCCAGCAGTTACAGGGACAGGGGGCTGTGGGAGCAGTACTTC
NA,TRBJ2-1,TRBV1,NA,CTSSPDTSEAYNEQFF,TGCACCAGCAGCCCGGATACTAGCGAAGCCTACAATGAGCAGTTCTTC
TRBD1,TRBJ1-2,TRBV6-5,NA,CASTQRDRGNGYTF,TGTGCCAGCACCCAGAGGGACAGGGGAAATGGCTACACCTTC
NA,TRBJ2-7,TRBV30,NA,CAWRMTLYEQYF,TGTGCCTGGAGAATGACACTCTACGAGCAGTACTTC
TRBD2,TRBJ2-2,TRBV28,NA,CASSSGTSGAGELFF,TGTGCCAGCAGCAGCGGGACTAGCGGGGCCGGGGAGCTGTTTTTT
NA,TRBJ1-1,TRBV6-6,NA,CASSYPSPGNEAFF,TGTGCCAGCAGTTACCCTAGCCCGGGGAACGAAGCTTTCTTT
TRBD1,TRBJ2-5,TRBV27,NA,CASSRTGRFGQETQYF,TGTGCCAGCAGTAGGACAGGGCGCTTTGGTCAAGAGACCCAGTACTTC
NA,TRBJ2-1,TRBV7-2,NA,CASSVNNEQFF,TGTGCCAGCAGCGTTAACAATGAGCAGTTCTTC
NA,TRBJ1-4,TRBV7-9,once,CASSLDGGATNEKLFF,TGTGCCAGCAGCTTAGATGGGGGCGCAACTAATGAAAAACTGTTTTTT
NA,TRBJ2-5,TRBV29-1,NA,CSVEDQETQYF,TGCAGCGTTGAAGATCAAGAGACCCAGTACTTC
TRBD2,TRBJ2-3,TRBV9,NA,CASSVTSGRADTQYF,TGTGCCAGCAGCGTAACTAGCGGGAGGGCAGATACGCAGTATTTT
TRBD2,TRBJ2-5,TRBV11-2,few,CASSLVGGQETQYF,TGTGCCAGCAGCTTAGTCGGGGGGCAAGAGACCCAGTACTTC
NA,TRBJ2-5,TRBV6-1,once,CASSAQGWETQYF,TGTGCCAGCAGTGCCCAGGGGTGGGAGACCCAGTACTTC
NA,TRBJ1-1,TRBV19,NA,CASSSPPQGTEAFF,TGTGCCAGTAGTAGCCCACCCCAGGGCACTGAAGCTTTCTTT
NA,TRBJ2-7,TRBV7-6,once,CASSLGEITGEQYF,TGTGCCAGCAGCTTGGGTGAAATAACGGGAGAGCAGTACTTC
TRBD2,TRBJ2-5,TRBV2,NA,CASSEASGAGETQYF,TGTGCCAGCAGTGAAGCCAGCGGGGCCGGGGAGACCCAGTACTTC
TRBD2,TRBJ2-7,TRBV4-1,NA,CASSLREGPLEQYF,TGCGCCAGCAGCCTCCGGGAGGGACCCCTCGAGCAGTACTTC
TRBD1,TRBJ1-6,TRBV28,NA,CASSRKGTANSPLHF,TGTGCCAGCAGTCGTAAGGGGACAGCCAATTCACCCCTCCACTTT
NA,TRBJ2-7,TRBV7-9,NA,CASSPVLREQYF,TGTGCCAGCAGCCCCGTATTACGAGAGCAGTACTTC
NA,TRBJ1-1,TRBV6-6,NA,CASSDGYTEAFF,TGTGCCAGCAGCGATGGGTACACTGAAGCTTTCTTT
TRBD2,TRBJ2-7,TRBV10-3,NA,CAITPGLAEPYEQYF,TGTGCCATCACCCCGGGGCTAGCGGAACCCTACGAGCAGTACTTC
NA,TRBJ1-1,TRBV2,NA,CASSVRMDPATEAFF,TGTGCCAGCAGTGTTAGGATGGACCCGGCCACTGAAGCTTTCTTT
NA,TRBJ2-2,TRBV7-7,NA,CASSLGLGAGELFF,TGTGCTAGCAGCTTAGGTCTCGGGGCCGGGGAGCTGTTTTTT
NA,TRBJ2-1,TRBV2,NA,CASSDPLNDEQFF,TGTGCCAGCAGTGATCCCCTCAACGATGAGCAGTTCTTC
NA,TRBJ1-1,TRBV6-1,NA,CASSAVQRYTEAFF,TGTGCCAGCAGTGCGGTACAGAGGTACACTGAAGCTTTCTTT
NA,TRBJ1-4,TRBV21-1,NA,CASDEKLFF,TGTGCCAGCGATGAAAAACTGTTTTTT
TRBD2,TRBJ2-7,TRBV6-5,NA,CATPGGAYEQYF,TGTGCCACCCCGGGGGGGGCCTACGAGCAGTACTTC
TRBD2,TRBJ2-1,TRBV11-3,NA,CASSWTSAVANEQFF,TGTGCCAGCAGCTGGACTAGCGCGGTGGCGAATGAGCAGTTCTTC
NA,TRBJ1-1,TRBV5-1,once,CASSRSVGTAPQRNTEAFF,TGCGCCAGCAGCAGGTCAGTCGGGACGGCCCCTCAGAGGAACACTGAAGCTTTCTTT
NA,TRBJ2-3,TRBV7-9,NA,CASSQMADTQYF,TGTGCCAGCAGCCAGATGGCAGATACGCAGTATTTT
NA,TRBJ1-1,TRBV5-4,NA,CASSREVGDPAFF,TGTGCCAGCAGTCGGGAGGTCGGCGACCCAGCTTTCTTT